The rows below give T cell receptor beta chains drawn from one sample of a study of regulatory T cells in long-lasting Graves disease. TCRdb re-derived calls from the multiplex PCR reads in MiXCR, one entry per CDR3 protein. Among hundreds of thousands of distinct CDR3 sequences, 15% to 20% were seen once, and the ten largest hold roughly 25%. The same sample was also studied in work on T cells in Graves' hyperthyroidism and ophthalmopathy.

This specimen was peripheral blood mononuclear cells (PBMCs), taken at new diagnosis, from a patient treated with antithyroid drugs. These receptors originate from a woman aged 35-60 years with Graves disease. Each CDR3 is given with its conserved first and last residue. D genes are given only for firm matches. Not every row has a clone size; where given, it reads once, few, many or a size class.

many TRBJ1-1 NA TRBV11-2 CASSSPWGGGYTEAFF TGTGCCAGCAGCTCTCCATGGGGGGGTGGGTACACTGAAGCTTTCTTT
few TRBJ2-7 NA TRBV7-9 CASSPRTSFYEQYF TGTGCCAGCAGCCCTCGTACTAGCTTTTACGAGCAGTACTTC
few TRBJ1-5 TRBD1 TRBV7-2 CASSSSSRGFEPQHF TGTGCCAGCAGCTCATCTTCCAGGGGGTTTGAGCCCCAGCATTTT
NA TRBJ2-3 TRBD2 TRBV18 CASSPGLAGLYTQYF TGTGCCAGCTCACCAGGGCTAGCGGGGCTATATACGCAGTATTTT
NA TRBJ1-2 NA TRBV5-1 CASSARSVGEANGYTF TGCGCCAGCAGCGCGAGGAGCGTGGGGGAAGCTAATGGCTACACCTTC
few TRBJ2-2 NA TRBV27 CASSSGLPNTGELFF TGTGCCAGCAGTTCGGGACTTCCGAACACCGGGGAGCTGTTTTTT
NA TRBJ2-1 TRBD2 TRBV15 CATSRQTGRDEQFF TGTGCCACCAGCAGACAAACCGGGAGGGATGAGCAGTTCTTC
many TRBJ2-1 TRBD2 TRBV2 CATTGLAGGGNEQFF TGTGCCACCACGGGACTAGCGGGGGGCGGGAATGAGCAGTTCTTC
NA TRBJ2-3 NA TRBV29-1 CSVERDTSTDTQYF TGCAGCGTTGAGAGGGATACCAGCACAGATACGCAGTATTTT
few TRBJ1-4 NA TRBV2 CASREQGPLEKLFF TGTGCCAGCAGAGAGCAGGGACCGCTGGAAAAACTGTTTTTT
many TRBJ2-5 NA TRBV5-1 CASSPGVREEETQYF TGCGCCAGCAGCCCTGGTGTTAGAGAGGAAGAGACCCAGTACTTC
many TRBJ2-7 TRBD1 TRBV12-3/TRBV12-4 CASSKGQDYEQYF TGTGCCAGCAGTAAGGGACAGGACTACGAGCAGTACTTC
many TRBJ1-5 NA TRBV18 CASSPDQYSNQPQHF TGTGCCAGCTCTCCGGACCAATATAGCAATCAGCCCCAGCATTTT